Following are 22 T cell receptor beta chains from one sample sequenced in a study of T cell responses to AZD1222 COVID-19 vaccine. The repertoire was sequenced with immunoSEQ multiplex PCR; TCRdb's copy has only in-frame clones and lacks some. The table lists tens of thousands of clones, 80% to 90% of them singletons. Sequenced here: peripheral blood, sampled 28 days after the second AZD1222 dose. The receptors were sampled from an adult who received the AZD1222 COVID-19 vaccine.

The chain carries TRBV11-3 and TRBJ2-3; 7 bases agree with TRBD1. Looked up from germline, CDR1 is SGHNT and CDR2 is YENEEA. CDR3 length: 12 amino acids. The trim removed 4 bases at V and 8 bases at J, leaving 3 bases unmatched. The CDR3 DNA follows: TGTGCCAGCAGCTCCACAGGGGCTACGCAGTATTTT. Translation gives CASSSTGATQYF.

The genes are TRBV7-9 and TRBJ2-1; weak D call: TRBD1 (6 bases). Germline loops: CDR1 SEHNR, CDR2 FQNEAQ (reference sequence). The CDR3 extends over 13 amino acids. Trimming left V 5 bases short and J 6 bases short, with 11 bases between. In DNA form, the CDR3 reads TGTGCCAGCAGCCCCTCGGACAGCAATGAGCAGTTCTTC. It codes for CASSPSDSNEQFF.

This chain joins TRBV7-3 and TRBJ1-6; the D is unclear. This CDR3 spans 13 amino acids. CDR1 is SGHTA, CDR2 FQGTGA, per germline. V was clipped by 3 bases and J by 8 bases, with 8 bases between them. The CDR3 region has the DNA TGTGCCAGCAGCTTGAGGGTAGATTCACCCCTCCACTTT. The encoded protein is CASSLRVDSPLHF. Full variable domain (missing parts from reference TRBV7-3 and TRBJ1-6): GAGVSQTPSNKVTEKGKYVELRCDPISGHTALYWYRQSLGQGPEFLIYFQGTGAADDSGLPNDRFFAVRPEGSVSTLKIQRTERGDSAVYLCASSLRVDSPLHFGNGTRLTVT.

CDR3 loop: CASSPNPGTDNYTF. The CDR3, as DNA: TGTGCCAGCTCACCAAACCCCGGGACGGATAACTACACCTTC. The V gene is TRBV18, the J gene TRBJ1-2; D perhaps matches TRBD1 (5 bases). This CDR3 region has 14 residues. V lost 2 bases, J lost 10 bases, and 17 bases lay in between. The germline V gene has CDR1 KGHSH and CDR2 LQKENI.

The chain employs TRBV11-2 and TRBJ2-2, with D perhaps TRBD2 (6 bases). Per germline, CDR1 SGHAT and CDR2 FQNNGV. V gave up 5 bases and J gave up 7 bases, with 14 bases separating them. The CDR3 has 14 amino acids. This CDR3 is CASSRGEWGGELFF. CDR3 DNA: TGTGCCAGCAGCCGCGGGGAGTGGGGCGGGGAGCTGTTTTTT.

CDR3 residues: CASSQLAYEQYF. CDR3 bases: TGTGCCAGCAGCCAACTAGCCTACGAGCAGTACTTC. The chain carries TRBV14 and TRBJ2-7; D uncertain. CDR1 and CDR2 (germline): SGHDN, FVKESK. Trimming took 2 bases from V and 2 from J, leaving 4 bases between them. The CDR3 length is 12 residues.

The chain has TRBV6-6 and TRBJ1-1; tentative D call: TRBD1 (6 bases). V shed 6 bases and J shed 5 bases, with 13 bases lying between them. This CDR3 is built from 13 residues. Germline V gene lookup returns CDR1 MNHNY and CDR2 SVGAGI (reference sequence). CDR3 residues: CASSDGGGTEAFF. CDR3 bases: TGTGCCAGCAGCGACGGAGGGGGAACTGAAGCTTTCTTT.

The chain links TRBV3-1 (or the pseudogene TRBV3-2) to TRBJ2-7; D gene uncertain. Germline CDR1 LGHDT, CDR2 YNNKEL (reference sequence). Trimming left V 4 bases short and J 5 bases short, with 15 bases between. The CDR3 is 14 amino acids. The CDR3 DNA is TGTGCCAGCAGCCCCCCTAGGGTCCGCGACGAGCAGTACGTC. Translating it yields CASSPPRVRDEQYV.

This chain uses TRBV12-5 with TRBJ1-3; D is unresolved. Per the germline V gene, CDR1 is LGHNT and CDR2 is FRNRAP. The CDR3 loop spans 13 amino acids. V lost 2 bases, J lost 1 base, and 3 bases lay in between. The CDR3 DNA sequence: TGTGCTAGTGGTTTGTATTCTGGAAACACCATATATTTT. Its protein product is CASGLYSGNTIYF.

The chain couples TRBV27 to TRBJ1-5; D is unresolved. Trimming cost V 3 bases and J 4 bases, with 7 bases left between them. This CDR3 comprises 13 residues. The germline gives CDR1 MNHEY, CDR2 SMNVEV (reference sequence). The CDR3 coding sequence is TGTGCCAGCAGTTTTAATTTGAATCAGCCCCAGCATTTT. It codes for CASSFNLNQPQHF.

CDR3: CASSAAGLNTGELFF. The CDR3 DNA reads as TGTGCCAGCAGCGCAGCGGGACTGAACACCGGGGAGCTGTTTTTT. The rearrangement uses TRBV9 and TRBJ2-2; TRBD2 aligns across 7 bases. V lost 3 bases and J lost 1; bases outside the gene matches: 3. The CDR3 runs to 15 residues. Germline V gene lookup returns CDR1 SGDLS and CDR2 YYNGEE.

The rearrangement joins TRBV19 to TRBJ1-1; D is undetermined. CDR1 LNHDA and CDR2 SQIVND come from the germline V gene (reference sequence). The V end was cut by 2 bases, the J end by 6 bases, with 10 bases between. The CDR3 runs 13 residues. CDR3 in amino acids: CASSIRLNAEAFF. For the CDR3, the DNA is TGTGCCAGTAGTATACGTTTAAACGCTGAAGCTTTCTTT.

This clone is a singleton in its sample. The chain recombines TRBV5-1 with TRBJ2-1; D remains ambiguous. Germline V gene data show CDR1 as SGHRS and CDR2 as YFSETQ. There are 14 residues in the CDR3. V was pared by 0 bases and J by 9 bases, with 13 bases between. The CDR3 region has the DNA TGCGCCAGCAGCTTGGCCGGTGGGCGAGGTGAGCAGTTCTTC. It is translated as CASSLAGGRGEQFF.

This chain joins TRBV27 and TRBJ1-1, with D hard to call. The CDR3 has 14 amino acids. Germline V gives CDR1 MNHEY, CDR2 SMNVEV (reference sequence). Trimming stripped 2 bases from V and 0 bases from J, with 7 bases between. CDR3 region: CASSLGWMNTEAFF. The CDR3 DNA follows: TGTGCCAGCAGTTTAGGCTGGATGAACACTGAAGCTTTCTTT.

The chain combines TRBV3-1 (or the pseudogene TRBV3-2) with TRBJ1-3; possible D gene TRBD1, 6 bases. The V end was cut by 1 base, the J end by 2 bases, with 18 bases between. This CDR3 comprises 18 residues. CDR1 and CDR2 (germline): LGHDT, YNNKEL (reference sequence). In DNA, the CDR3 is TGTGCCAGCAGCCAAGCCCGACAGGCAACCCGACCTGGAAACACCATATATTTT. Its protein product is CASSQARQATRPGNTIYF.

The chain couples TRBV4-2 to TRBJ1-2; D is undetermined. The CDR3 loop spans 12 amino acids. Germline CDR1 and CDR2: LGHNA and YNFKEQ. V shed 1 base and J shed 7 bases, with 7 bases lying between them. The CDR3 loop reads CASSQGEGGYTF. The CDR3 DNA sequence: TGTGCCAGCAGCCAAGGGGAAGGTGGCTACACCTTC.

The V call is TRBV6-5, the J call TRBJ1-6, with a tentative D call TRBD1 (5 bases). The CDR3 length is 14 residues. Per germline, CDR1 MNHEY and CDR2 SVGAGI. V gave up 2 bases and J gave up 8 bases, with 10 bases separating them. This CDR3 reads CASSYSGGYSPLHF. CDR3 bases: TGTGCCAGCAGTTACAGCGGGGGTTATTCACCCCTCCACTTT.

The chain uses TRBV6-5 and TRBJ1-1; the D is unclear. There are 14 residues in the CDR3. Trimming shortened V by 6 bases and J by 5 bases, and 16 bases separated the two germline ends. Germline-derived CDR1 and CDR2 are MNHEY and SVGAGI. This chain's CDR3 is CASRRLTGRTEAFF. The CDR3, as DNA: TGTGCCAGCAGGAGACTGACCGGAAGAACTGAAGCTTTCTTT.

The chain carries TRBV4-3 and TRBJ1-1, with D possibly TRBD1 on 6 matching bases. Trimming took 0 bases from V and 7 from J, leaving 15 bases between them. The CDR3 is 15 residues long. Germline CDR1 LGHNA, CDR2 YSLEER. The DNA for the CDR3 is TGCGCCAGCAGCCAAGAGAGGACAGCGATCCGTGAAGCTTTCTTT. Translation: CASSQERTAIREAFF.

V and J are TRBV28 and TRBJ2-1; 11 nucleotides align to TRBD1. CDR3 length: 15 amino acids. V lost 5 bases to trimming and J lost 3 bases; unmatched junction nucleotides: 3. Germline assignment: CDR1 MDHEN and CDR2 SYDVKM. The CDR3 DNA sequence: TGTGCCAGCAGTGGGACAGGGGGTCGCTACAATGAGCAGTTCTTC. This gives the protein CASSGTGGRYNEQFF.

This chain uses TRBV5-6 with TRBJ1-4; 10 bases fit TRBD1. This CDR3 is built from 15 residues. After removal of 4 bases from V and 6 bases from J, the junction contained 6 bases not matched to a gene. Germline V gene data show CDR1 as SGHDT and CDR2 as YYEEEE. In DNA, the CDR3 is TGTGCCAGCAGCCGGGACAGGGGAGGACATGAAAAACTGTTTTTT. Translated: CASSRDRGGHEKLFF.

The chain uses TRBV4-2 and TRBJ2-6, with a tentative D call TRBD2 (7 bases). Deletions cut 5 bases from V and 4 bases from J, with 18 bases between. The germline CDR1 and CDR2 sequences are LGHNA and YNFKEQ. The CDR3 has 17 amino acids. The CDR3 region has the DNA TGTGCCAGCAGCGAAGGACTAGGGGGAGCGGGGGCCAACGTCCTGACTTTC. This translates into CASSEGLGGAGANVLTF.